The source of this T cell receptor (beta chain) is a study of shared clonotypes between healthy human individuals. Study results and caveats: An anticipated effect of sequencing depth on clonotype sharing among donors was recognized. In the sorted subsets, rarefaction showed sequencing was incomplete despite large depth.

CD45RO-negative, CCR7-positively selected cells formed the naive CD8 fraction, excluding terminally differentiated effector memory CD45RA+ cells. All donors qualified as healthy HIV-negative adults and had experienced no recent acute infections or vaccinations. The deep-level immunoSEQ assay was used. Only in-frame clones appear in the TCRdb table, and some are missing; sequencing was by immunoSEQ multiplex PCR. This table holds about 2.2 million clones, over 85% found once. Trimming removed 1 base at V and 7 bases at J, with 13 bases between. This CDR3 has 14 amino acids. The germline CDR1 and CDR2 sequences are MNHEY and SMNVEV (reference sequence). Details on this clone: Its cognate antigen is unknown.

This clonotype was obtained from a man younger than 30 in good health. Some clones in this sample may be carry-over from other donors' samples. The source material was naive CD8+ T cells from PBMCs. The chain uses TRBV27 and TRBJ1-2; tentative D call: TRBD1 (6 bases). The CDR3 is CASSLYQGWAGYTF. The CDR3 bases are TGTGCCAGCAGTTTATATCAGGGGTGGGCTGGCTACACCTTC.